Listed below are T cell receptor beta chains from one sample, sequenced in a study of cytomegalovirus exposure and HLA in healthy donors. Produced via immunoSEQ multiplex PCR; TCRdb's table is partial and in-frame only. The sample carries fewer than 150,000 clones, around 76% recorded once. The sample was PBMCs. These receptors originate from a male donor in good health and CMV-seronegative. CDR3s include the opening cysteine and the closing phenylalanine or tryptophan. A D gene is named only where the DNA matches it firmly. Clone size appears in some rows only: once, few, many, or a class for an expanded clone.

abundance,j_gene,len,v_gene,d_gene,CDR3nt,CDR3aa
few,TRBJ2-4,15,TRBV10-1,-,TGCGCCAGCAGCGCCTCCCGGGTAACCAAAAACATTCAGTACTTC,CASSASRVTKNIQYF
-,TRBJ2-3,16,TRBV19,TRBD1,TGTGCCAGTAGTACGGACAGGGGGCATCGCACAGATACGCAGTATTTT,CASSTDRGHRTDTQYF
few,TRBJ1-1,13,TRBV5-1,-,TGCGCCAGCAGCCTCAGGGGGAACACTGAAGCTTTCTTT,CASSLRGNTEAFF
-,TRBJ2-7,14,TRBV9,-,TGTGCCAGCAGCGTGGGCGGGATGGCCTACGAGCAGTACTTC,CASSVGGMAYEQYF
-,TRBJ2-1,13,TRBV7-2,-,TGTGCCAGCAGCAGGGCAGGGCAGGGTGAGCAGTTCTTC,CASSRAGQGEQFF
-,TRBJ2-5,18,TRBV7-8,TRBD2,TGTGCCAGCAGCTTTAGTGTTAGCGGGTCCCCGGGAAGAGAGACCCAGTACTTC,CASSFSVSGSPGRETQYF
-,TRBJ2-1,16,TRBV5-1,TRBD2,TGCGCCAGCAGCTTGTCGGCGGGGGGAACCTCCAATGAGCAGTTCTTC,CASSLSAGGTSNEQFF
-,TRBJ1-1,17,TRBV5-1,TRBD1,TGCGCCAGCAGCTTGGGCAGGGGGTGGGAAATGAACACTGAAGCTTTCTTT,CASSLGRGWEMNTEAFF
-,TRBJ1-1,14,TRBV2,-,TGTGCCAGTCGTCGGATCGGGATGAACACTGAAGCTTTCTTT,CASRRIGMNTEAFF
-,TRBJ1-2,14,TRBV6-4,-,TGTGCCAGCAGTGACTCCCAGGCTTCCTATGGCTACACCTTC,CASSDSQASYGYTF
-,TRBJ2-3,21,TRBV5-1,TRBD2,TGCGCCAGCAGCTTGAGGGGTCGGGGGACTAGCGGATCGGCGGGCACAGATACGCAGTATTTT,CASSLRGRGTSGSAGTDTQYF
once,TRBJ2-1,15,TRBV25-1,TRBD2,TGTGCCAGCGGGACCAGCGGGAGGATCTACAATGAGCAGTTCTTC,CASGTSGRIYNEQFF
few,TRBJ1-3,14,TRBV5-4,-,TGTGCCAGCAGCCGACGGGACTCTGGAAACACCATATATTTT,CASSRRDSGNTIYF
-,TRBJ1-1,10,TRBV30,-,TGTGCCTGGATGGGCGGGGCGGCTTTCTTT,CAWMGGAAFF
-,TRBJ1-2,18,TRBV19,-,TGTGCCAGTAGTAGGCGGTCGGCAGGGGTAGGGAACTGGAATGGCTACACCTTC,CASSRRSAGVGNWNGYTF
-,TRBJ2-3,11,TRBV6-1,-,TGTGCCAGCAGTGACTCCCTTACGCAGTATTTT,CASSDSLTQYF
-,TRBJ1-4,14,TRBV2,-,TGTGCCGGCGCCTTGGAGGCGGCTAATGAAAAACTGTTTTTT,CAGALEAANEKLFF
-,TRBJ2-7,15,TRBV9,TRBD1,TGTGCCAGCAGCGTAGGCGGGGACAGGGGGCAACAGCAGTACTTC,CASSVGGDRGQQQYF
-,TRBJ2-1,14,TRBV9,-,TGTGCCAGCAGCGTAGGCGGCTCCTACAATGAGCAGTTCTTC,CASSVGGSYNEQFF
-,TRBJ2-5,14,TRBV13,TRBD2,TGTGCCAGCAGCCCCGGGAGGAGGCAAGAGACCCAGTACTTC,CASSPGRRQETQYF
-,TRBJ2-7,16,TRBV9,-,TGTGCCAGCAGCGAGGCCGACAATGCCCTCAGGTACGAGCAGTACTTC,CASSEADNALRYEQYF
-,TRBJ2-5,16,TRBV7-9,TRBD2,TGTGCCAGCAGCCTAGGAGGGACTAGTCCCCAAGAGACCCAGTACTTC,CASSLGGTSPQETQYF